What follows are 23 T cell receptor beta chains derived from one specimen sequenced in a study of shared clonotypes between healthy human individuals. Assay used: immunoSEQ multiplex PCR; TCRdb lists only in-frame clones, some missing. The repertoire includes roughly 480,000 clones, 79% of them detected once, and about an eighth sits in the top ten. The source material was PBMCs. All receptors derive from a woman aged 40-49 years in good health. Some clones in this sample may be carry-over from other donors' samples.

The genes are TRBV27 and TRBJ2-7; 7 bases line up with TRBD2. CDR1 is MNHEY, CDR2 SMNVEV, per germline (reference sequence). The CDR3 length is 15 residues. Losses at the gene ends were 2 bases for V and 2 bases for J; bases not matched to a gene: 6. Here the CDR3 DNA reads TGTGCCAGCAGTTTAGATGCGGGAGAAACCTACGAGCAGTACTTC. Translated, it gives CASSLDAGETYEQYF.

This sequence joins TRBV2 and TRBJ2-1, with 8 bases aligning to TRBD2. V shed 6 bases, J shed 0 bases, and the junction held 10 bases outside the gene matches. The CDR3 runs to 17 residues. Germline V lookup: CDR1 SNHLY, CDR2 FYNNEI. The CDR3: CASRAYRTSGSYNEQFF. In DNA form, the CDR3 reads TGTGCCAGCAGGGCCTATCGAACTAGCGGCTCCTACAATGAGCAGTTCTTC.

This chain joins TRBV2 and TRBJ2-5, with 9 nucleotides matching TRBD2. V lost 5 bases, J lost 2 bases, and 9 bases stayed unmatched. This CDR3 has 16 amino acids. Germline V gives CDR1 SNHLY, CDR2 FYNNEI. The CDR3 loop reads CASSIRLAVTQETQYF. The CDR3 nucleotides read TGTGCCAGCAGTATCCGACTAGCGGTGACTCAAGAGACCCAGTACTTC.

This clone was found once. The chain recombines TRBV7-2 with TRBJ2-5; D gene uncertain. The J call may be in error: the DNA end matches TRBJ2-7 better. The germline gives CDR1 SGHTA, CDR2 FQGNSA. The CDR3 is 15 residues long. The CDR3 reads CASSNRVSGHYEQYF. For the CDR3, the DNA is TGTGCCAGCAGCAATAGGGTGTCCGGGCACTACGAGCAGTACTTC.

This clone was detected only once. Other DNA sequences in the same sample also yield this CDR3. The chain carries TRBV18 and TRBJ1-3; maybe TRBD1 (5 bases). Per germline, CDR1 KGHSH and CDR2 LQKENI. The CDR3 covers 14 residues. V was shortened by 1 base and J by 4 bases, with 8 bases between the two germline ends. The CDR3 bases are TGTGCCAGCTCACCACAGGGGTCGGGAAACACCATATATTTT. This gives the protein CASSPQGSGNTIYF.

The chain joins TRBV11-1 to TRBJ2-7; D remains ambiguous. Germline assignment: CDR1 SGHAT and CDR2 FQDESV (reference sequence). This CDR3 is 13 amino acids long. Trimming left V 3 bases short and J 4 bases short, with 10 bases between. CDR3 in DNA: TGTGCCAGCAGCTTCGGTCTCAGGTACGAGCAGTACTTC. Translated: CASSFGLRYEQYF.

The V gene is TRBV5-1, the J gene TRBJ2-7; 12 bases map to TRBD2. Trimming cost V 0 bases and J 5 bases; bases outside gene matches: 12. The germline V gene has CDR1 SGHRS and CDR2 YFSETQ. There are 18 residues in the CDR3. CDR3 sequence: CASSLEASGRGPRDEQYF. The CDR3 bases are TGCGCCAGCAGCTTGGAGGCTAGCGGGAGGGGGCCCCGAGACGAGCAGTACTTC.

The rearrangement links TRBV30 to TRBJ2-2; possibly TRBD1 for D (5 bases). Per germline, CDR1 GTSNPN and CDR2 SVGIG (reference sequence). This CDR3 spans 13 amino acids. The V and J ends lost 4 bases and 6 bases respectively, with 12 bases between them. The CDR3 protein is CAWTGLVSGELFF. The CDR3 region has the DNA TGTGCCTGGACAGGGCTCGTATCCGGGGAGCTGTTTTTT.

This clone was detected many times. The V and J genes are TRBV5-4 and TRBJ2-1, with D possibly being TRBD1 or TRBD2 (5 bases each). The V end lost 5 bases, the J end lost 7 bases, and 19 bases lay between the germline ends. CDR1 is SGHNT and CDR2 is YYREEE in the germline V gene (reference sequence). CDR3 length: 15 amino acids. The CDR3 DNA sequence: TGTGCCAGCAGGACTGGGACCGAGATTTGGAATGAGCAGTTCTTC. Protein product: CASRTGTEIWNEQFF.

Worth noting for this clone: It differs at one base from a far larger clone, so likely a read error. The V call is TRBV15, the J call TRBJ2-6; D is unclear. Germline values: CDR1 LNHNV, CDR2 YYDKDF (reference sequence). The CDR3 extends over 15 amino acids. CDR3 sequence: CVTSGDTSGANVLTF. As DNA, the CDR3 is TGTGTCACCAGTGGAGACACCTCTGGGGCCAACGTCCTGACTTTC.

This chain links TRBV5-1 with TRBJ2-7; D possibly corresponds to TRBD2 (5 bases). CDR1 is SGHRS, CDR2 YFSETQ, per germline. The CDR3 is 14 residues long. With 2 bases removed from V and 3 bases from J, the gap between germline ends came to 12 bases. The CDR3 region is CASSFSGEYYEQYF. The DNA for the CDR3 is TGCGCCAGCAGCTTTTCCGGGGAGTACTACGAGCAGTACTTC.

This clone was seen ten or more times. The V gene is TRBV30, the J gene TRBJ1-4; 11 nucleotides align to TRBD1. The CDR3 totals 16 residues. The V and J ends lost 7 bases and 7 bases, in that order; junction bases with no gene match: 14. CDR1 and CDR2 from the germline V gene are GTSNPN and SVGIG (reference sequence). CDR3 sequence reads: CAFSTGTGGIGEKLFF. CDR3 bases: TGTGCCTTTTCTACCGGGACAGGGGGGATTGGTGAAAAACTGTTTTTT. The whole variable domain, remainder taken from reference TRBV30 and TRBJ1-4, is SQTIHQWPATLVQPVGSPLSLECTVEGTSNPNLYWYRQAAGRGLQLLFYSVGIGQISSEVPQNLSASRPQDRQFILSSKKLLLSDSGFYLCAFSTGTGGIGEKLFFGSGTQLSVL.

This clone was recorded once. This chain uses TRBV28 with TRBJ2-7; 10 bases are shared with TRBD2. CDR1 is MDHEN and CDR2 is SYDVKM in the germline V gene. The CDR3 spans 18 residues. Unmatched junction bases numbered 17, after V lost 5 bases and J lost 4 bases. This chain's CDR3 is CASSLSGTSSGRSYEQYF. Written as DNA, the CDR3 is TGTGCCAGCAGTCTATCGGGAACGTCTAGCGGGAGATCATACGAGCAGTACTTC.

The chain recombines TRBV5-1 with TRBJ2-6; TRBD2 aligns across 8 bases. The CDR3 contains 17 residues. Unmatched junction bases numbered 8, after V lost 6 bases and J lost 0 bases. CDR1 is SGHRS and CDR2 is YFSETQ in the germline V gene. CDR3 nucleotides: TGCGCCAGCACCCAGACGGGAGGGAGCTCTGGGGCCAACGTCCTGACTTTC. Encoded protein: CASTQTGGSSGANVLTF. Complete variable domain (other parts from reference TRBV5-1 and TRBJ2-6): KAGVTQTPRYLIKTRGQQVTLSCSPISGHRSVSWYQQTPGQGLQFLFEYFSETQRNKGNFPGRFSGRQFSNSRSEMNVSTLELGDSALYLCASTQTGGSSGANVLTFGAGSRLTVL.

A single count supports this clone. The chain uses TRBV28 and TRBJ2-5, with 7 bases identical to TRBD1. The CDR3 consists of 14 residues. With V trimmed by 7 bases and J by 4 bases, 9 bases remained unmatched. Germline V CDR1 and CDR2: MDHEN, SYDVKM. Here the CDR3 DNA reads TGTGCCAGCATTCCACAGGGGAGTTTAGAGACCCAGTACTTC. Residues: CASIPQGSLETQYF. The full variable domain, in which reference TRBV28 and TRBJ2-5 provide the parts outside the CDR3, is DVKVTQSSRYLVKRTGEKVFLECVQDMDHENMFWYRQDPGLGLRLIYFSYDVKMKEKGDIPEGYSVSREKKERFSLILESASTNQTSMYLCASIPQGSLETQYFGPGTRLLVL.

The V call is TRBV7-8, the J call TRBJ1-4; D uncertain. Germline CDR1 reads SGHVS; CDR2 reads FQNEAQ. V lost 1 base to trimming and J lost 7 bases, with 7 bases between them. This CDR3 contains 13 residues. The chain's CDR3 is CASSLGVAEKLFF. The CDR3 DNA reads TGTGCCAGCAGCTTAGGAGTAGCTGAAAAACTGTTTTTT.

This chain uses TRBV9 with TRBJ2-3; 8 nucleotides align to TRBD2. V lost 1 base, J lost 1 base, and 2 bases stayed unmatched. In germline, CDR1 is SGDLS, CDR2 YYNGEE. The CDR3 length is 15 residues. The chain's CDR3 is CASSVSGSGTDTQYF. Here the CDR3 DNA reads TGTGCCAGCAGCGTAAGCGGGAGTGGCACAGATACGCAGTATTTT.

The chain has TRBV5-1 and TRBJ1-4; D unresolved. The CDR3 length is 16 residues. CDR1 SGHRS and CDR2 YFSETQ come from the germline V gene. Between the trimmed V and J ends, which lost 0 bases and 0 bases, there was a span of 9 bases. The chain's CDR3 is CASSLGQPATNEKLFF. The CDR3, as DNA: TGCGCCAGCAGCTTGGGACAACCTGCAACTAATGAAAAACTGTTTTTT.

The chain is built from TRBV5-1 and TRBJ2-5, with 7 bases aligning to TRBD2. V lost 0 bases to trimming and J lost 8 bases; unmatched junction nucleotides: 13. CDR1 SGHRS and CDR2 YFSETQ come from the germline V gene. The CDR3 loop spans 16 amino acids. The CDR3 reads CASSLGDAGLPTTQYF. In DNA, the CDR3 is TGCGCCAGCAGCTTGGGGGACGCGGGACTACCGACCACCCAGTACTTC.

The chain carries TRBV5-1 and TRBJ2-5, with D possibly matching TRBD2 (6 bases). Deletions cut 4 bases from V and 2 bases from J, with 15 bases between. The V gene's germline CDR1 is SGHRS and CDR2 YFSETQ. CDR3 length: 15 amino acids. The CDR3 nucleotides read TGCGCCAGCAGCACCTTACCCGGGACTCAAGAGACCCAGTACTTC. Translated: CASSTLPGTQETQYF.

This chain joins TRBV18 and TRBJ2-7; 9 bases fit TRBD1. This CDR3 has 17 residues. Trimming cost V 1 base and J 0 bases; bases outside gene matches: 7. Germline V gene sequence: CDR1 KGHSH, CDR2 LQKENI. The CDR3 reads CASSPRPGTGSSYEQYF. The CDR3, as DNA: TGTGCCAGCTCACCACGCCCGGGGACAGGGAGCTCCTACGAGCAGTACTTC.

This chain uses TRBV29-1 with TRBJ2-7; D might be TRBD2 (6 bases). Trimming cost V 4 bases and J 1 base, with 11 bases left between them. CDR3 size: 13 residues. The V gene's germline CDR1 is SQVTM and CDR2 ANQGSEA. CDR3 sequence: CSVVPGGSYEQYF. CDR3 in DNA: TGCAGCGTTGTCCCCGGGGGATCCTACGAGCAGTACTTC.

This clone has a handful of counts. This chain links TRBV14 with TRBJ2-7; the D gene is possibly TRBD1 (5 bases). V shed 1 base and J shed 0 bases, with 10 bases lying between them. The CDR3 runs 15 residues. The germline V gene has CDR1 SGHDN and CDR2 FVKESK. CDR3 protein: CASSQARRGSYEQYF. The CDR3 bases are TGTGCCAGCAGCCAAGCCCGAAGGGGCTCCTACGAGCAGTACTTC.